These T cell receptor beta chains were read from a single sample in a study of radiotherapy plus CTLA-4 blockade in lung cancer. Sequenced by immunoSEQ multiplex PCR; TCRdb stores in-frame clones only, minus some. The sample consists of around 45,000 clones, roughly two thirds of them appearing once. The specimen comprised peripheral blood, sampled from a patient treated with radiotherapy plus ipilimumab. The receptors shown here come from a human donor with non-small cell lung cancer who had a partial response to radiotherapy plus ipilimumab. Both conserved end residues are part of each CDR3. D genes are given only for firm matches. Size is omitted from some rows. Given values are once, few, many or a class for expanded clones.

cdr3_aa cdr3_nt d_call j_call v_call clone_size
CASSFSRGGTSGAEQYF TGTGCCAGCAGCTTTAGTCGGGGGGGGACTAGCGGGGCCGAGCAGTACTTC TRBD2 TRBJ2-7 TRBV5-6 .
CASKVQAPNTEAFF TGTGCCAGCAAAGTACAGGCCCCGAACACTGAAGCTTTCTTT . TRBJ1-1 TRBV6-5 .
CASSPEGRSTQYF TGTGCCAGCAGCCCAGAGGGCAGGTCTACGCAGTATTTT . TRBJ2-3 TRBV11-3 few
CASSSGARGYNEQFF TGTGCCAGCAGTTCCGGGGCTCGGGGGTACAATGAGCAGTTCTTC . TRBJ2-1 TRBV6-6 .
CAISVIPGGSYEQYF TGTGCCATCAGTGTCATTCCAGGGGGTTCCTACGAGCAGTACTTC TRBD1 TRBJ2-7 TRBV10-3 .
CASSEGQGQPQHF TGTGCCAGCAGTGAAGGCCAGGGTCAGCCCCAGCATTTT . TRBJ1-5 TRBV6-1 few
CATSRGRNTEAFF TGTGCCACCAGCAGAGGGAGGAACACTGAAGCTTTCTTT . TRBJ1-1 TRBV15 .
CASSLDGGGETQYF TGCGCCAGCAGCTTGGACGGAGGTGGGGAGACCCAGTACTTC . TRBJ2-5 TRBV5-1 once
CASSILAGGPSTDTQYF TGTGCCAGTAGTATTCTAGCGGGGGGCCCGTCAACAGATACGCAGTATTTT TRBD2 TRBJ2-3 TRBV19 once
CAWSGSRGSRSAGELFF TGTGCCTGGAGTGGAAGTAGGGGAAGTCGGTCGGCCGGGGAGCTGTTTTTT . TRBJ2-2 TRBV30 .
CASSLGRRAPYEQYF TGTGCCAGCAGCTTAGGCCGGCGGGCCCCCTACGAGCAGTACTTC . TRBJ2-7 TRBV7-8 .
CASSYSGGSLSYEQYF TGTGCCAGCAGTTACTCAGGGGGCTCTCTGTCCTACGAGCAGTACTTC TRBD1 TRBJ2-7 TRBV6-5 once
CASSRGQGFGEKLFF TGCGCCAGCAGCAGAGGACAGGGGTTCGGTGAAAAACTGTTTTTT TRBD1 TRBJ1-4 TRBV5-1 few
CASKAGVSVETQYF TGTGCCAGCAAGGCAGGGGTTTCGGTGGAGACCCAGTACTTC . TRBJ2-5 TRBV6-5 .
CASTGQVPRRGSEQFF TGTGCCAGCACTGGACAGGTCCCGCGACGGGGTAGTGAGCAGTTCTTC TRBD1 TRBJ2-1 TRBV2 few
CASSLGGKGLAGYTF TGTGCCAGCAGCTTGGGCGGCAAGGGGCTCGCTGGCTACACCTTC . TRBJ1-2 TRBV7-8 few